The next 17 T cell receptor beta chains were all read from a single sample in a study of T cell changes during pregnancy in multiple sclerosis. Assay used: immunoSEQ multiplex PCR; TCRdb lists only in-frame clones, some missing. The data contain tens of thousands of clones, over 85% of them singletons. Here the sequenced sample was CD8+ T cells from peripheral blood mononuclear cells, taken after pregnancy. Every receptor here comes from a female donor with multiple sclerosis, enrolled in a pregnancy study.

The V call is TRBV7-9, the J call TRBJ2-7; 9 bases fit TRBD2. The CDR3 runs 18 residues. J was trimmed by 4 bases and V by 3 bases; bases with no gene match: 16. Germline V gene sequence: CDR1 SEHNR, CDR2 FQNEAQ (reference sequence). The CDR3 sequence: CASSFISGRGSGSYEQYF. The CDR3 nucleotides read TGTGCCAGCAGCTTTATTTCTGGCCGGGGTAGCGGGAGTTACGAGCAGTACTTC.

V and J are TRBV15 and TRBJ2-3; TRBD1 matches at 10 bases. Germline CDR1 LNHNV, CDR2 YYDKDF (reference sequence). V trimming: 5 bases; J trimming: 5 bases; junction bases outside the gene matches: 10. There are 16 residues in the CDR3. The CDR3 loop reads CATSGLGTGEEDTQYF. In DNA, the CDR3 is TGTGCCACCAGCGGACTAGGGACAGGGGAGGAAGATACGCAGTATTTT.

CDR3 loop: CASTPGVHQPQHF. CDR3 coding DNA: TGTGCCAGCACCCCGGGGGTCCATCAGCCCCAGCATTTT. This chain joins TRBV28 and TRBJ1-5; D may be TRBD1 (5 bases). Trimming left V 7 bases short and J 5 bases short, with 12 bases between. The CDR3 is made up of 13 amino acids. From germline, CDR1 is MDHEN and CDR2 SYDVKM.

The chain's CDR3 is CASSPGTSGAYEQYF. CDR3 coding DNA: TGTGCCAGCAGCCCAGGGACTAGCGGGGCCTACGAGCAGTACTTC. This sequence joins TRBV11-2 and TRBJ2-7; 13 bases match TRBD2. CDR1 SGHAT and CDR2 FQNNGV come from the germline V gene. Germline trimming cut 5 bases from V and 2 bases from J; bases unmatched to any gene: 3. The CDR3 covers 15 residues.

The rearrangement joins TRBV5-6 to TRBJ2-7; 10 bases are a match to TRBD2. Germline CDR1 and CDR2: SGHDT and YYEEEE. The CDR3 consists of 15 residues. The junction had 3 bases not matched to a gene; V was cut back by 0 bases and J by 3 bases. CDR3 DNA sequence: TGTGCCAGCAGCTTGGCCCTAGCGGGAGTCTACGAGCAGTACTTC. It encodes CASSLALAGVYEQYF.

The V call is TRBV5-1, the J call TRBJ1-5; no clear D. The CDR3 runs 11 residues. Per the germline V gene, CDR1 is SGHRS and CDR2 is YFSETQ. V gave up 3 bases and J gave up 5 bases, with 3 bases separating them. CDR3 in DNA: TGCGCCAGCAGCTCCGATCAGCCCCAGCATTTT. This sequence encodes CASSSDQPQHF.

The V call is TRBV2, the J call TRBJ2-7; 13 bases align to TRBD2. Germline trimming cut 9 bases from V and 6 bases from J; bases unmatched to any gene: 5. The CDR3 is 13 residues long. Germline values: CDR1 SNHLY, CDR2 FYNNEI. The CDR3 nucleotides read TGTGCCAGGGGACTAGCGGGACTGGGCGAGCAGTACTTC. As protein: CARGLAGLGEQYF.

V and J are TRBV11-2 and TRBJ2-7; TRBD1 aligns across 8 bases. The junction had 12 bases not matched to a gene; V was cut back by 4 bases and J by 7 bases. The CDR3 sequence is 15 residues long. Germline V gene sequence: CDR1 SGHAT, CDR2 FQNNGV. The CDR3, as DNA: TGTGCCAGCAGCTACGGGACAGGTCCCTACTTGGAGCAGTACTTC. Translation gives CASSYGTGPYLEQYF.

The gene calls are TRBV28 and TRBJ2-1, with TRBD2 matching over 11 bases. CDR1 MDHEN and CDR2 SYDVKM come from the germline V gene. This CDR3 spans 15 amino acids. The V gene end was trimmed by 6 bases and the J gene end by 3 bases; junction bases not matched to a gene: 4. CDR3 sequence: CASSTGTSGYNEQFF. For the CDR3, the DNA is TGTGCCAGCAGCACCGGGACTAGCGGCTACAATGAGCAGTTCTTC.

The DNA for the CDR3 is TGTGCCAGTAGTATTGGCGACAATAGCAATCAGCCCCAGCATTTT. Translation: CASSIGDNSNQPQHF. V gene TRBV19 combines with J gene TRBJ1-5; D ambiguous. The V end was cut by 3 bases, the J end by 0 bases, with 9 bases between. In germline, CDR1 is LNHDA, CDR2 SQIVND (reference sequence). The CDR3 is 15 residues long. The entire variable domain, with the rest obtained from reference TRBV19 and TRBJ1-5, is as follows: DGGITQSPKYLFRKEGQNVTLSCEQNLNHDAMYWYRQDPGQGLRLIYYSQIVNDFQKGDIAEGYSVSREKKESFPLTVTSAQKNPTAFYLCASSIGDNSNQPQHFGDGTRLSIL.

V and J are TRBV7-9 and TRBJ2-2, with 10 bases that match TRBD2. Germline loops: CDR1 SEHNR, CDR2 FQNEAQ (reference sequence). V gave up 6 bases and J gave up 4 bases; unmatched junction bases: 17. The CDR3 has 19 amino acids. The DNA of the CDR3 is TGTGCCAGCAGTCAAGGCGTGGCTAGCGGGGGACGGGGCACCGGGGAGCTGTTTTTT. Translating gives CASSQGVASGGRGTGELFF.

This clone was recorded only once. The chain's CDR3 is CASSLWVTSGGNEQFF. CDR3 nucleotide sequence: TGTGCCAGCAGCTTATGGGTTACTAGCGGGGGAAATGAGCAGTTCTTC. The chain links TRBV7-2 to TRBJ2-1, with 11 bases aligning to TRBD2. This CDR3 region has 16 residues. Unmatched junction bases numbered 7, after V lost 2 bases and J lost 7 bases. Germline CDR1 and CDR2: SGHTA and FQGNSA.

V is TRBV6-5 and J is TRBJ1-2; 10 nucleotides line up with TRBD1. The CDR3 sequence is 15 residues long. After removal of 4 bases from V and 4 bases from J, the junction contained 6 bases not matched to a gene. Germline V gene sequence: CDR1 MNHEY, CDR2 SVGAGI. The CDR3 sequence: CASSSRQGALYGYTF. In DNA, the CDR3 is TGTGCCAGCAGTTCCCGACAGGGGGCTCTCTATGGCTACACCTTC.

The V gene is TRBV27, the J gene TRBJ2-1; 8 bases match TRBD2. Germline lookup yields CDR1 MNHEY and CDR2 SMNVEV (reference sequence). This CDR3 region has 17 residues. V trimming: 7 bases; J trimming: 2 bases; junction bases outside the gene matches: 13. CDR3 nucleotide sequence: TGTGCCAGCAACACTTACCTAAGCGGGAGTCCCTACAATGAGCAGTTCTTC. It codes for CASNTYLSGSPYNEQFF.

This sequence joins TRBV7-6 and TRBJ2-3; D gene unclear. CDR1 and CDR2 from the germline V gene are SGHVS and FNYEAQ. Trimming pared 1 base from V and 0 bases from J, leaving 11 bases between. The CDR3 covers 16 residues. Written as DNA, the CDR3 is TGTGCCAGCAGCTTAGGGCACATGACTAGCACAGATACGCAGTATTTT. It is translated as CASSLGHMTSTDTQYF.

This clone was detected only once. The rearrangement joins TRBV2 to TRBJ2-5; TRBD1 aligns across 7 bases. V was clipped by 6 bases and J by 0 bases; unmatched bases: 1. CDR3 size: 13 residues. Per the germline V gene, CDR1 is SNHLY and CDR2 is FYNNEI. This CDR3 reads CASRDRYQETQYF. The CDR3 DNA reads TGTGCCAGCAGGGACAGGTACCAAGAGACCCAGTACTTC.

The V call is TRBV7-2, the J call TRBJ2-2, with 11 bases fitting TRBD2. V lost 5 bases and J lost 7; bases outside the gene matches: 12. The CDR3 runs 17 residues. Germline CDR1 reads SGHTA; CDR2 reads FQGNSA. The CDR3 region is CASSIRLAGYQGGELFF. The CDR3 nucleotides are TGTGCCAGCAGCATACGACTAGCGGGATATCAGGGCGGGGAGCTGTTTTTT.